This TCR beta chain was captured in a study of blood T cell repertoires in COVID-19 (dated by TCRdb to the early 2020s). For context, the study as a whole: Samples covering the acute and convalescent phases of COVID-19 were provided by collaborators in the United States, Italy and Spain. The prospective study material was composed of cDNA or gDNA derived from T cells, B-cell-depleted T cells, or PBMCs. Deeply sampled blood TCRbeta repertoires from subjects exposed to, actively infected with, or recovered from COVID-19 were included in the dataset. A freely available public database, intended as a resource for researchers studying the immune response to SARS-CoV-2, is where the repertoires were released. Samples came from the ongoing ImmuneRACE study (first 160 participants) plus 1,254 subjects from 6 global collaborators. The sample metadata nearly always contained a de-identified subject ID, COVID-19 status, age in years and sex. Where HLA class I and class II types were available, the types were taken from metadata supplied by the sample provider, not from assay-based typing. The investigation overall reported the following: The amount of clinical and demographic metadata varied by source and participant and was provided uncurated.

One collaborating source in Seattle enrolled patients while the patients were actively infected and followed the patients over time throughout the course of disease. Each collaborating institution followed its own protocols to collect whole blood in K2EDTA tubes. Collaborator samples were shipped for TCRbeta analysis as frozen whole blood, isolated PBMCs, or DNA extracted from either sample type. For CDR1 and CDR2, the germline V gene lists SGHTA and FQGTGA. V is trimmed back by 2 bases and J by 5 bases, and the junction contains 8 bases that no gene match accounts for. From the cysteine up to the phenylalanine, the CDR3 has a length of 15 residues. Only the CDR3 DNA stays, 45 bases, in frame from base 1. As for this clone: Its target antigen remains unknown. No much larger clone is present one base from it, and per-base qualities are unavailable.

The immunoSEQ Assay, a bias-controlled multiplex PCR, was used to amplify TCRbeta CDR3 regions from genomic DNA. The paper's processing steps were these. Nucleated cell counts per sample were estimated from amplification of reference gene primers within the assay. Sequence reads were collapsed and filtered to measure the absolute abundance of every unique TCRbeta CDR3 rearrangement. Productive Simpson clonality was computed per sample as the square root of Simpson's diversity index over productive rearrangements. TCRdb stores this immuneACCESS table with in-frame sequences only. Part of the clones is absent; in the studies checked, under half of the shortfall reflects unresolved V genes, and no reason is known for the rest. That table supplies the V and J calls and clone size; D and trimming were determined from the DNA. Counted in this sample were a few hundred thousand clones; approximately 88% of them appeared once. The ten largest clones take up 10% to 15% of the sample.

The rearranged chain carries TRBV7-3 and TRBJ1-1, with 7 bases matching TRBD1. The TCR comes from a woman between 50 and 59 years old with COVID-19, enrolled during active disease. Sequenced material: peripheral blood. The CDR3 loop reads CASSLEGAAWTEAFF. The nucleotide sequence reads TGTGCCAGCAGCTTAGAGGGGGCGGCGTGGACTGAAGCTTTCTTT. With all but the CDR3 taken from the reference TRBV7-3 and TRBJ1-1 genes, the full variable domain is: GAGVSQTPSNKVTEKGKYVELRCDPISGHTALYWYRQSLGQGPEFLIYFQGTGAADDSGLPNDRFFAVRPEGSVSTLKIQRTERGDSAVYLCASSLEGAAWTEAFFGQGTRLTVV.